The present entry profiles one TCR beta chain with its context. TCRdb re-derived calls from the 5' RACE reads in MiXCR, one entry per CDR3 protein. The data contain around 52,000 distinct CDR3 sequences, about 6.2% of them seen just once; the ten biggest clones take up approximately 4.1%. The data belong to a study of early T cells in non-severe SARS-CoV-2 infection. Study as a whole: Sequencing of bulk RNA from unsorted whole blood was done, without chain pairing.

The sample was whole blood. This clonotype originated in an adult who was a healthcare worker with PCR-confirmed SARS-CoV-2 infection or an uninfected control (not recorded which).

The CDR3: CASSPGSSGGFYEQYF. The CDR3 DNA sequence: TGTGCCAGCAGCCCCGGTAGTAGCGGGGGTTTCTACGAGCAGTACTTC. The rearrangement joins TRBV11-2 to TRBJ2-7, with 9 bases that match TRBD2. The CDR3 runs 16 residues. V was pared by 5 bases and J by 3 bases, with 11 bases of the junction left unmatched. The germline CDR1 and CDR2 sequences are SGHAT and FQNNGV. Full variable domain (missing parts from reference TRBV11-2 and TRBJ2-7): EAGVAQSPRYKIIEKRQSVAFWCNPISGHATLYWYQQILGQGPKLLIQFQNNGVVDDSQLPKDRFSAERLKGVDSTLKIQPAKLEDSAVYLCASSPGSSGGFYEQYFGPGTRLTVT.